A selection of T cell receptor beta chains follows, all from one sample in a study of cytomegalovirus exposure and HLA in healthy donors. Profiled with immunoSEQ multiplex PCR; TCRdb holds only in-frame clones, not every one. Of approximately 77,000 clones in the sample, about 73% were seen once. Material: PBMCs. These receptors were collected from a man in his forties in good health and CMV-seronegative. Each CDR3 is given with its conserved first and last residue.

>TRBV4-1
CASSQPDRNQETQYF
>TRBV6-6
CASSPREEGTYEQYF
>TRBV5-6
CASILRDRRYQETQYF
>TRBV10-3
CAISELPGRTWQFF
>TRBV19
CASRPGTGVKETQYF
>TRBV19
CASTPPGLPYEQYF
>TRBV2
CASSEDSNTGELFF
>TRBV11-3
CASSLTGADTQYF
>TRBV28
CANGGSLYNEQFF
>TRBV7-2
CASSLAPGSNQPQHF
>TRBV28
CASRPPQGMNTEAFF
>TRBV28
CASRENRVWGTEAFF
>TRBV7-9
CASSSTTPGTGSAGELFF
>TRBV6-5
CASSYGAGPSYEQYF
>TRBV5-1
CASSLVMGHGEETEAFF
>TRBV28
CASRTPDRGRAEAFF
>TRBV19
CASSIRDRSGGANVLTF
>TRBV5-4
CASSPVGTGPTF
>TRBV28
CASSLGGQGMNTEAFF
>TRBV6-5
CASSYLGSGEKLFF
>TRBV10-3
CATSAGYEQYF
>TRBV7-3
CASSSGLSSYNEQFF
>TRBV27
CASSSRGGIGNQPQHF
>TRBV4-3
CASSQAYRGETQYF
>TRBV29-1
CSVEGQPNTEAFF
>TRBV5-3
CARSKDRGHFDHSSYNEQFF
>TRBV6-1
CASSATGVANEKLFF
>TRBV7-9
CASSLVTSGSIEQFF
>TRBV4-3
CASSQEGLAGKDTQYF
>TRBV7-3
CASSLKGEETQYF
>TRBV19
CASSMRQGEGQPQHF
>TRBV7-9
CASSLDRTVTEAFF
>TRBV28
CASRRTGENGYTF
>TRBV19
CASSPGDRDGAYEQYF
>TRBV2
CASTRGGRETQYF
>TRBV7-9
CASRDRTTYEQYF
>TRBV28
CASSSPGGSGNQPQHF
>TRBV7-2
CASSLAGPYTGELFF
>TRBV7-9
CASSLGQGEQPQHF
>TRBV2
CASSVAGTQYF